Below are 3 T cell receptor beta chains sequenced from a single sample in a study of vaccination effects on CD4 cells after COVID-19. The repertoire was sequenced with immunoSEQ multiplex PCR; TCRdb's copy has only in-frame clones and lacks some. Of approximately 65,000 clones in the sample, 70% to 75% were seen once. Antigen-specific CD4+ T cells were expanded with viral peptide pools in the ViraFEST assay before sequencing. Having been cultured for about ten days, the cells underwent CD4+ T cell isolation. Everyone in the study got two shots of either the BNT162b2 or mRNA-1273 vaccine. Their recognized antigens are unknown. The specimen comprised CD4+ T cells from PBMCs cultured with HCoV-229E spike peptides, sampled after COVID-19 vaccination. Source of these receptors: a human donor who received a COVID-19 vaccine.

A few counts support this clone. The chain links TRBV6-6 to TRBJ2-1; TRBD2 agrees at 13 bases. This CDR3 is 16 amino acids long. Germline CDR1 and CDR2: MNHNY and SVGAGI (reference sequence). Trimming removed 4 bases from V and 4 bases from J; junction bases left unmatched: 4. The CDR3 sequence: CASSSRTSGGYNEQFF. DNA of the CDR3: TGTGCCAGCAGTTCCCGGACTAGCGGGGGATACAATGAGCAGTTCTTC.

The V gene is TRBV6-5, the J gene TRBJ1-1, with D uncertain. The ends were cut back, 4 bases at V and 4 bases at J, with 10 bases in the middle. Germline V gives CDR1 MNHEY, CDR2 SVGAGI. The CDR3 is 13 amino acids. For the CDR3, the DNA is TGTGCCAGCAGTTTTAGGGAGAGCACTGAAGCTTTCTTT. Translated: CASSFRESTEAFF.

This chain joins TRBV7-8 and TRBJ2-7, with TRBD1 matching 10 bases. This CDR3 region has 14 residues. From germline, CDR1 is SGHVS and CDR2 FQNEAQ. Trimming took 6 bases from V and 3 from J; bases not matched to a gene: 5. The CDR3 sequence is CASSTRTGGYEQYV. The CDR3 nucleotides read TGTGCCAGCAGTACAAGGACAGGGGGCTACGAGCAGTACGTC.